This T cell receptor (beta chain) was sequenced for a study of blood T cell repertoires in COVID-19. Study background: Sites across the United States, Italy and Spain contributed samples from acute and convalescent COVID-19. PBMCs, B-cell-depleted T cells, or T cells provided the cDNA or gDNA that made up the material.

Authors' data handling: Cell counts per sample came from amplifying reference gene primers. Sequencing was performed with immunoSEQ multiplex PCR; in TCRdb, only in-frame clones are kept and a portion is missing. The DNA gave D and trimming, while V, J and clone size come from that table. The sample has hundreds of thousands of clones; around four fifths are singletons. This CDR3 spans 15 amino acids. V was shortened by 2 bases and J by 2 bases, with 13 bases between the two germline ends. Germline V CDR1 and CDR2: SGHAT, FQNNGV. This chain uses TRBV11-2 with TRBJ2-7; D is unclear. The sequenced material came from peripheral blood. This clonotype was obtained from a woman aged 70-85 years with active or convalescent COVID-19. The CDR3 is CASSLQFAETYEQYF. Written as DNA, the CDR3 is TGTGCCAGCAGCTTACAGTTCGCCGAAACCTACGAGCAGTACTTC.